One sample yielded the 9 T cell receptor beta chains listed below, sequenced in a study of regulatory T cells in long-lasting Graves disease (dated by TCRdb to the early 2020s). The sample's time point label, decoded: newly diagnosed GD, antithyroid drugs for less than 3 months. For both TCR sequencing and RNA sequencing, RNA was extracted from PBMCs in TRIzol. Library creation used multiplex PCR. Sequencing was carried out with an Illumina HiSeq 4000. CDR3 regions were amplified by Arm-PCR with iRepertoire HTBI primers to construct TCR beta libraries. TCRdb reprocessed the public reads (quality trimming at Q25 with fastp, clone calling with MiXCR) and kept in-frame beta chains. Rows matching on CDR3 protein sequence are summarized as one entry with the most common DNA and genes. The sample contains roughly 420,000 distinct CDR3 sequences, approximately 16% of them found a single time. The ten largest clones take up less than 30% of the sample.

These records were also assigned to another study, of T cells in Graves' hyperthyroidism and ophthalmopathy.

Sequencing was performed on peripheral blood mononuclear cells (PBMCs), taken at new diagnosis, from a patient treated with antithyroid drugs. These receptors originate from a woman aged 18-29 years with Graves disease. Donor details come from another sample of the same person, matched by shared clones.

The chain employs TRBV30 and TRBJ1-3; D is unresolved. The CDR3 consists of 13 residues. Between the trimmed V and J ends, which lost 0 bases and 2 bases, there was a span of 5 bases. Germline CDR1 is GTSNPN and CDR2 is SVGIG (reference sequence). CDR3 DNA: TGTGCCTGGAGTGTACAGACTGGAAACACCATATATTTT. Its protein product is CAWSVQTGNTIYF.

Only a few counts were recorded for this clonotype. This chain connects TRBV6-2 or TRBV6-3 to TRBJ2-5, with 8 bases aligning to TRBD1. This CDR3 spans 14 amino acids. Trimming cost V 10 bases and J 1 base; bases outside gene matches: 8. Germline assignment: CDR1 MNHEY and CDR2 SVGEGT. The CDR3 region is CATRQGTIQETQYF. CDR3 coding DNA: TGTGCCACCAGACAGGGGACCATCCAAGAGACCCAGTACTTC.

The rearrangement joins TRBV7-8 to TRBJ1-4; D call uncertain. V gave up 4 bases and J gave up 8 bases, with 11 bases separating them. This CDR3 is 13 amino acids long. In germline, CDR1 is SGHVS, CDR2 FQNEAQ. The CDR3, as DNA: TGTGCCAGCAGCTCCCCCCGAGTCGAAAAACTGTTTTTT. Translating gives CASSSPRVEKLFF. Filled out from reference TRBV7-8 and TRBJ1-4, the complete variable domain reads GAGVSQSPRYKVAKRGQDVALRCDPISGHVSLFWYQQALGQGPEFLTYFQNEAQLDKSGLPSDRFFAERPEGSVSTLKIQRTQQEDSAVYLCASSSPRVEKLFFGSGTQLSVL.

This clonotype appeared a few times. The genes are TRBV29-1 and TRBJ2-7; D may be TRBD1 (5 bases). The CDR3 has 11 residues. In germline, CDR1 is SQVTM, CDR2 ANQGSEA. V was pared by 8 bases and J by 5 bases, with 13 bases between. Written as DNA, the CDR3 is TGCAGCTTTCACCTAGGGGACGAGCAGTACTTC. Its protein is CSFHLGDEQYF.

This chain connects TRBV14 to TRBJ1-1; D call uncertain. V lost 0 bases, J lost 3 bases, and 14 bases lay in between. Germline-derived CDR1 and CDR2 are SGHDN and FVKESK. This CDR3 has 16 amino acids. The chain's CDR3 is CASSQDPAGRYTEAFF. As DNA, the CDR3 is TGTGCCAGCAGCCAAGATCCTGCAGGAAGGTACACTGAAGCTTTCTTT.

This clonotype was detected a few times. V gene TRBV12-3 or TRBV12-4 combines with J gene TRBJ2-1; D might be TRBD1 (6 bases). The CDR3 consists of 17 residues. The V gene lost 6 bases and the J gene lost 7 bases, with 25 bases spanning the gap. This CDR3 is CASSPNPGTLDWNEQFF. CDR3 nucleotides: TGTGCCAGCAGCCCTAACCCCGGGACATTAGATTGGAATGAGCAGTTCTTC.

This clonotype was picked up a small number of times. The rearrangement joins TRBV3-1 to TRBJ1-6, with D possibly TRBD1 on 6 matching bases. Trimming pared 2 bases from V and 8 bases from J, leaving 7 bases between. Germline V gene lookup returns CDR1 LGHDT and CDR2 YNNKEL (reference sequence). The CDR3 spans 13 residues. Here the CDR3 reads CASSQKGDSPLHF. The CDR3 DNA reads TGTGCCAGCAGCCAAAAGGGGGATTCACCCCTCCACTTT.

This clonotype was detected a few times. The V gene is TRBV20-1, the J gene TRBJ2-5, with 15 bases lining up with TRBD2. This CDR3 spans 13 amino acids. The germline V gene has CDR1 DFQATT and CDR2 SNEGSKA (reference sequence). The V and J ends lost 5 bases and 5 bases, in that order; junction bases with no gene match: 0. This chain's CDR3 is CSAGTSGRETQYF. CDR3 coding DNA: TGCAGTGCTGGGACTAGCGGGAGGGAGACCCAGTACTTC.

This clonotype showed up many times. The chain is built from TRBV2 and TRBJ1-4; no clear D. This CDR3 has 11 amino acids. V gave up 4 bases and J gave up 6 bases, with 3 bases separating them. From germline, CDR1 is SNHLY and CDR2 FYNNEI. The CDR3 bases are TGTGCCAGCAGTGGACATGAAAAACTGTTTTTT. The encoded protein is CASSGHEKLFF.